This TCR beta chain is from a study of control samples from healthy donors and cancer patients (dated by TCRdb to 2018 to 2020). Notes on this clone: Its antigen is currently not known. Within one base of it there is no much larger clone, and no base qualities were kept.

The method behind the library was the immunoSEQ multiplex PCR assay. The source is immuneACCESS, and TCRdb retained only in-frame sequences with V and J called. Part of the clones is not carried over; for the studies checked, unresolved V genes explain less than half of this, and the remainder is unexplained. This sample is represented by about 140,000 clones; more than 85% of them were singletons. The ten largest make up roughly 8.4% of the sample. Based on the germline V gene, the CDR1 and CDR2 sequences are LGHNA and YNFKEQ. The CDR3, from cysteine to phenylalanine, totals 16 residues. The DNA shown is the 48-base CDR3, in frame from base 1. Trimming removed 0 bases from V and 2 bases from J; the gene matches leave 5 bases unexplained.

The chain couples TRBV4-2 to TRBJ2-7, and TRBD1 aligns with 9 junction nucleotides. The source is a woman aged 25-40 years in good health. The specimen sequenced was blood. The CDR3 has the sequence CASSQDFRQGAYEQYF. The base sequence is TGTGCCAGCAGCCAAGATTTTAGACAGGGGGCCTACGAGCAGTACTTC.